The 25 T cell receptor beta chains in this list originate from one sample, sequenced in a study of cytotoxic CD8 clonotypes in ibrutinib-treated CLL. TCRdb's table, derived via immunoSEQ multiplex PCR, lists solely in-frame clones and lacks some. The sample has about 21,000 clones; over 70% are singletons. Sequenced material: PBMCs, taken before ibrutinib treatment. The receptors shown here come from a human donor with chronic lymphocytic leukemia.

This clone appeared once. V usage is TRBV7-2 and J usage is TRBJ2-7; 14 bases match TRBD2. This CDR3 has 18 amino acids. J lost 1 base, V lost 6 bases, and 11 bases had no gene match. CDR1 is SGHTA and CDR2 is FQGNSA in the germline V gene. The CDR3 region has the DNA TGTGCCAGCAGACCAGGACTAGCGGGAGGTTATGGGTCCTACGAGCAGTACTTC. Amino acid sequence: CASRPGLAGGYGSYEQYF.

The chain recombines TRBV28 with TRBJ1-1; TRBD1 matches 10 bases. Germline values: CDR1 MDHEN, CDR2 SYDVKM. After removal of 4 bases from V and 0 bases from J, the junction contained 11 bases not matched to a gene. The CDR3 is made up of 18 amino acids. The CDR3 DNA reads TGTGCCAGCAGTTCTGACAGGGGGCCCAAACCGATGAACACTGAAGCTTTCTTT. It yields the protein CASSSDRGPKPMNTEAFF. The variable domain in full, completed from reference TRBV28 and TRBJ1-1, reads DVKVTQSSRYLVKRTGEKVFLECVQDMDHENMFWYRQDPGLGLRLIYFSYDVKMKEKGDIPEGYSVSREKKERFSLILESASTNQTSMYLCASSSDRGPKPMNTEAFFGQGTRLTVV.

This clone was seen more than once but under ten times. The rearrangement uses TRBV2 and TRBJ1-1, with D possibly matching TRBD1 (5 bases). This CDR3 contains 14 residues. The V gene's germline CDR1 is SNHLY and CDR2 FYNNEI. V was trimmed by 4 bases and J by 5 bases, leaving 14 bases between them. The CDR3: CASSVGGVGTEAFF. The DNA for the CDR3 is TGTGCCAGCAGTGTGGGAGGGGTCGGGACTGAAGCTTTCTTT.

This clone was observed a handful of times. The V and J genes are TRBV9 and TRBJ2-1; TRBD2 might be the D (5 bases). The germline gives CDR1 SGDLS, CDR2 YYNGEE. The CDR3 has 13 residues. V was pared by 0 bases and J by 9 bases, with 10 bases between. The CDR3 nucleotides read TGTGCCAGCAGCGTAGCGGCTAGCAGTGAGCAGTTCTTC. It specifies CASSVAASSEQFF.

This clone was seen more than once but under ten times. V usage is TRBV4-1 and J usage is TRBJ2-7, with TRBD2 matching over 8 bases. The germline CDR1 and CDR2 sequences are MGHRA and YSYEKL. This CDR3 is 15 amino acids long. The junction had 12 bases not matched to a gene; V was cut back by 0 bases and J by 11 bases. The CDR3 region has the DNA TGCGCCAGCAGCCAAGATCGGGGGGGCCGGGCACTGGAGTACTTC. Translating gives CASSQDRGGRALEYF.

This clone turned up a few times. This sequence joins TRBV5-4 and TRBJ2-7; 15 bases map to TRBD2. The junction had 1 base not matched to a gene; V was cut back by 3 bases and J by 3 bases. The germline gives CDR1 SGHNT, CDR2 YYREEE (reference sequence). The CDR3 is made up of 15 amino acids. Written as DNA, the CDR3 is TGTGCCAGCAGCTCGGGACTAGCGGGAGGCTACGAGCAGTACTTC. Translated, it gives CASSSGLAGGYEQYF.

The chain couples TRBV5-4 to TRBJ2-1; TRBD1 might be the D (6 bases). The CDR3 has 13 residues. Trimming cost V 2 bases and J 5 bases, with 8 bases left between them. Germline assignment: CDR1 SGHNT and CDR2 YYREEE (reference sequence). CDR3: CASSFGQNNEQFF. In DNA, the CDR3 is TGTGCCAGCAGCTTCGGACAGAACAATGAGCAGTTCTTC.

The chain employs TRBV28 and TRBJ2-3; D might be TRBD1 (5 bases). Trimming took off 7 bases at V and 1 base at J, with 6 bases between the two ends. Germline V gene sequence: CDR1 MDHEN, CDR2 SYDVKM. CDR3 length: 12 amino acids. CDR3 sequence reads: CASMTGTDTQYF. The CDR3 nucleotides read TGTGCCAGCATGACAGGCACAGATACGCAGTATTTT.

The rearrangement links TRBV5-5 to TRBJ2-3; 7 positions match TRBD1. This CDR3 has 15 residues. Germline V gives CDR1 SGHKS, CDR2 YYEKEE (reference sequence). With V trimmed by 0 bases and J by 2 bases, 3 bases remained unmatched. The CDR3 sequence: CASSLGQGITDTQYF. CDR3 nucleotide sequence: TGTGCCAGCAGCTTGGGACAGGGAATCACAGATACGCAGTATTTT.

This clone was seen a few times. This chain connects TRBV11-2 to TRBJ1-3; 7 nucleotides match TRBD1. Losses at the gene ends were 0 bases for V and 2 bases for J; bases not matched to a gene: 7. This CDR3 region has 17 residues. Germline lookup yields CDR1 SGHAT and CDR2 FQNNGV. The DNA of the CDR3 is TGTGCCAGCAGCTTAGATCGACAGGGCCCTCCTGGAAACACCATATATTTT. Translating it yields CASSLDRQGPPGNTIYF.

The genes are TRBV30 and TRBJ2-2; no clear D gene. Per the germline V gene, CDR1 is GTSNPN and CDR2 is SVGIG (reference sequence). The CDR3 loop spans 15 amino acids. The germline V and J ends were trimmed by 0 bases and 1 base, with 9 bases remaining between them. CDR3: CAWSVWLKNTGELFF. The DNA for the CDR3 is TGTGCCTGGAGTGTATGGCTCAAGAACACCGGGGAGCTGTTTTTT.

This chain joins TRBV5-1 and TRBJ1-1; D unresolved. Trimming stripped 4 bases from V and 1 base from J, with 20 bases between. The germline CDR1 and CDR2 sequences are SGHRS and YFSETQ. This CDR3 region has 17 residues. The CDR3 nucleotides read TGCGCCAGCAGCCCGGACGGACTCAACTACGGGAACACTGAAGCTTTCTTT. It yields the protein CASSPDGLNYGNTEAFF.

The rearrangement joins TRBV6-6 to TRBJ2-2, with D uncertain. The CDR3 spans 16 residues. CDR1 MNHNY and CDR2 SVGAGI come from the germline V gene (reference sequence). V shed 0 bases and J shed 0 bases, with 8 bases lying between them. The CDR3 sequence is CASSYSLVTNTGELFF. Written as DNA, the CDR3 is TGTGCCAGCAGTTACTCTTTGGTAACGAACACCGGGGAGCTGTTTTTT.

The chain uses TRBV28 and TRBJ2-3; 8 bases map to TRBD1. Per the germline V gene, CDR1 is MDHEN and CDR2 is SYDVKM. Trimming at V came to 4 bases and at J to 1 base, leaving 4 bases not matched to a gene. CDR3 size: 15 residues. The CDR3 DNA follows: TGTGCCAGCAGTTCCTTGACAGGGGGCACAGATACGCAGTATTTT. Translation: CASSSLTGGTDTQYF.

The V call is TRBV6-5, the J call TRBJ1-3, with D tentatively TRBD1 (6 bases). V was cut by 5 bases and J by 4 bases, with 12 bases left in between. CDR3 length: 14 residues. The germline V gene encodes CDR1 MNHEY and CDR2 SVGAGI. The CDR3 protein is CASSITGSGNTIYF. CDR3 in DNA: TGTGCCAGCAGTATTACAGGGTCGGGAAACACCATATATTTT.

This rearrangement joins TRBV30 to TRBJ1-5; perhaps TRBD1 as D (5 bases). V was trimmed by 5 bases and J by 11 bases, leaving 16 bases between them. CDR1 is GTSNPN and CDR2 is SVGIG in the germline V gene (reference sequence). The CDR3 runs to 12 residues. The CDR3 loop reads CAWGTDGVTQHF. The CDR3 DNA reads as TGTGCCTGGGGGACCGACGGGGTGACCCAGCATTTT.

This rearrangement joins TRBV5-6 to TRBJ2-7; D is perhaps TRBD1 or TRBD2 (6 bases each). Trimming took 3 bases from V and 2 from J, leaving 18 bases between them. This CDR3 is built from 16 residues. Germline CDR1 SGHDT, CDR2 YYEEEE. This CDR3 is CASSSVGRRDTYEQYF. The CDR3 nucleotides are TGTGCCAGCAGCTCCGTCGGACGGCGGGACACCTACGAGCAGTACTTC.

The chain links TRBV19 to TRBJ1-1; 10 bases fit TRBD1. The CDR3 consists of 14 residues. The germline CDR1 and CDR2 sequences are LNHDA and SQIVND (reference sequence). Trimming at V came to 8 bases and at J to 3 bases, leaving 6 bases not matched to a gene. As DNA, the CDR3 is TGTGCCAGTGGGCCGGGACAGGGGTACACTGAAGCTTTCTTT. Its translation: CASGPGQGYTEAFF.

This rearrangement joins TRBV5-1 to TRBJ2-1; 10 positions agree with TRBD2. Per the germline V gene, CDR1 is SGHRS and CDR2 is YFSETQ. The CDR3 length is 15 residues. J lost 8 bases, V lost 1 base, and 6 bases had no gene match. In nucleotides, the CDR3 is TGCGCCAGCAGCTTGAGTCTAGCGGGAGCGGATGAGCAGTTCTTC. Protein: CASSLSLAGADEQFF.

CDR3 coding DNA: TGTGCCAGCTCACCAACCAGGGCAGATACGCAGTATTTT. As protein: CASSPTRADTQYF. The chain is built from TRBV18 and TRBJ2-3; a weak D match, TRBD1 (5 bases). This CDR3 has 13 amino acids. V was cut by 2 bases and J by 4 bases, with 7 bases left in between. Germline CDR1 is KGHSH and CDR2 is LQKENI.

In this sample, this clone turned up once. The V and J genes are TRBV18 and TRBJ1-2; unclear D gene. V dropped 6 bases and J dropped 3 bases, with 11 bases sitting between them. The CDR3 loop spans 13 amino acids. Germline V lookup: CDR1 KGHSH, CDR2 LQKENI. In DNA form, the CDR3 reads TGTGCCAGCTCCCCGGACGGCTACTATGGCTACACCTTC. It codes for CASSPDGYYGYTF.

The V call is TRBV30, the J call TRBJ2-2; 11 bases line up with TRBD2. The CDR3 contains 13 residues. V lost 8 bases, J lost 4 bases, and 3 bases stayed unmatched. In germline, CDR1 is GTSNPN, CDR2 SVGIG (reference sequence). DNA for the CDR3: TGTGCCGTGGGGACTAGCGGCACCGGGGAGCTGTTTTTT. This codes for CAVGTSGTGELFF.

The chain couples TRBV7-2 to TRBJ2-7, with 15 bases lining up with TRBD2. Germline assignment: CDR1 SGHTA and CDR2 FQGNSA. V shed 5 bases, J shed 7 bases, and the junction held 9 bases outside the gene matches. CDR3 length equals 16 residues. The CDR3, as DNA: TGTGCCAGCAGCCCCACCGGGACTAGCGGGAGGTGGGAGCAGTACTTC. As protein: CASSPTGTSGRWEQYF.

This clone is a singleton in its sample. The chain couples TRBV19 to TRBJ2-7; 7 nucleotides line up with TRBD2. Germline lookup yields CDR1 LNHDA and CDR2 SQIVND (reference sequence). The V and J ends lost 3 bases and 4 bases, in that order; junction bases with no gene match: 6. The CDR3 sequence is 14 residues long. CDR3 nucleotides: TGTGCCAGTAGTATGGATGGGACTAAGTACGAGCAGTACTTC. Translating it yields CASSMDGTKYEQYF. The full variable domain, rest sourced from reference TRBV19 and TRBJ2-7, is DGGITQSPKYLFRKEGQNVTLSCEQNLNHDAMYWYRQDPGQGLRLIYYSQIVNDFQKGDIAEGYSVSREKKESFPLTVTSAQKNPTAFYLCASSMDGTKYEQYFGPGTRLTVT.

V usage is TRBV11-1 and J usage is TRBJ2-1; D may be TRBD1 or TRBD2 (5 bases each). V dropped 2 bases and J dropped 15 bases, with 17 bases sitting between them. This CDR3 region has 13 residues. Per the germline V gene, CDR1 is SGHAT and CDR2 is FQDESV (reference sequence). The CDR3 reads CASSLRDLGSRFF. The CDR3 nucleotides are TGTGCCAGCAGCTTAAGGGACCTGGGTAGTCGGTTCTTC.